Sequencing of this T cell receptor beta chain was carried out in a study of blood T cell repertoires in COVID-19. Study as a whole: T cells, B-cell-depleted T cells, or PBMCs supplied cDNA or gDNA.

As concerns this clone: Other DNA sequences of this sample code for an identical CDR3.

The length of the CDR3 is 12 residues. Germline loops: CDR1 MDHEN, CDR2 SYDVKM. With 3 bases removed from V and 1 base from J, the gap between germline ends came to 3 bases. The authors' processing: Quantification of nucleated cells was approximated via reference gene primer amplification. Assay used: immunoSEQ multiplex PCR; TCRdb lists only in-frame clones, some missing. Clone size and the V and J calls come from that table; the DNA yielded D and trimming. The table includes 200,000 to 250,000 clones, 85% to 90% detected once. The cohort comprised adults aged 18 to 89 years residing in 20 to 30 US areas. Assignments of participants to cohorts depended upon their own reported clinical history.

This clonotype was sampled from a woman under 30 in a cohort exposed to, infected with or recovered from COVID-19 (not recorded which). This chain links TRBV28 with TRBJ1-1; D is uncertain. Sample: PBMCs or T cells enriched from blood (not recorded which). Here the CDR3 reads CASSLRNTEAFF. As DNA, the CDR3 is TGTGCCAGCAGTTTGCGGAACACTGAAGCTTTCTTT.